This record looks at one T cell receptor beta chain sequence and its context. Its target is unknown. The sample belongs to a study of cytotoxic CD8 clonotypes in ibrutinib-treated CLL. The CDR3 length is 14 residues. Germline CDR1 reads MNHNY; CDR2 reads SVGAGI (reference sequence). The V gene lost 8 bases and the J gene lost 0 bases, with 11 bases spanning the gap. Findings of the study overall: Baseline values of clonality outstripped age-matched healthy donors and followed circulating CD8+ T-cell counts.

The protocol was immunoSEQ multiplex PCR, while the TCRdb copy is restricted to in-frame clones and leaves out a portion. The sample comprises 17,000 or so clones, roughly 60% of which are singletons, and about 25% rests with the top ten. This sequence originates from a human donor with chronic lymphocytic leukemia. The chain uses TRBV6-6 and TRBJ1-5; no reliable D call. Sequenced here: PBMCs, sampled after 12 months of ibrutinib treatment. CDR3 DNA: TGTGCCAGCCGATTTGCCGATAGCAATCAGCCCCAGCATTTT. This translates into CASRFADSNQPQHF.